Following are 25 T cell receptor beta chains from one sample sequenced in a study of blood T cell repertoires in COVID-19. The protocol was immunoSEQ multiplex PCR, while the TCRdb copy is restricted to in-frame clones and leaves out a portion. The sample has roughly 70,000 clones, approximately 78% seen once; the top ten hold around 4.8%. The source material was peripheral blood. The receptors originated from an elderly woman with active or convalescent COVID-19.

The V and J genes are TRBV16 and TRBJ2-1; 8 positions agree with TRBD1. The CDR3 is 16 amino acids. V shed 5 bases and J 4 bases; nucleotides not matched to a gene: 10. The germline CDR1 and CDR2 sequences are KGHSY and FQNENV. The CDR3 DNA reads as TGTGCCAGCAGCACCTCCGGGACAGGAATTTACAATGAGCAGTTCTTC. Its protein is CASSTSGTGIYNEQFF.

Note on this clone: The same CDR3 arises from other DNA sequences in this sample as well. The chain couples TRBV3-1 (or the pseudogene TRBV3-2) to TRBJ1-2, with a tentative D call TRBD1 (5 bases). The germline V gene encodes CDR1 LGHDT and CDR2 YNNKEL (reference sequence). The CDR3 totals 13 residues. Between the trimmed V and J ends, which lost 2 bases and 1 base, there was a span of 5 bases. This CDR3 reads CASSQQGNYGYTF. CDR3 nucleotides: TGTGCCAGCAGCCAACAGGGTAACTATGGCTACACCTTC.

The V and J genes are TRBV9 and TRBJ1-3; TRBD1 agrees at 8 bases. Per the germline V gene, CDR1 is SGDLS and CDR2 is YYNGEE. J lost 4 bases, V lost 3 bases, and 12 bases had no gene match. The CDR3 is 17 amino acids. This chain's CDR3 is CASSARTGRMAGNTIYF. CDR3 sequence (DNA): TGTGCCAGCAGCGCTAGGACAGGGCGAATGGCAGGAAACACCATATATTTT.

This clone was recorded a few times. V usage is TRBV9 and J usage is TRBJ2-2; 10 bases line up with TRBD2. The germline CDR1 and CDR2 sequences are SGDLS and YYNGEE. CDR3 size: 15 residues. With 7 bases clipped from V and 5 bases from J, the junction kept 8 bases outside the gene matches. CDR3 sequence reads: CASSPSGSGTGELFF. In DNA form, the CDR3 reads TGTGCCAGCTCCCCTAGCGGGAGTGGTACCGGGGAGCTGTTTTTT.

The chain joins TRBV6-6 to TRBJ2-2; 10 bases match TRBD2. Germline values: CDR1 MNHNY, CDR2 SVGAGI (reference sequence). The CDR3 runs 14 residues. V dropped 10 bases and J dropped 5; count of bases not matched to a gene: 7. DNA of the CDR3: TGTGCCACATTAGCGGGAGGCGGTACCGGGGAGCTGTTTTTT. It codes for CATLAGGGTGELFF.

V gene TRBV27 combines with J gene TRBJ1-5, with D tentatively TRBD1 (6 bases). The V gene's germline CDR1 is MNHEY and CDR2 SMNVEV (reference sequence). Trimming pared 0 bases from V and 4 bases from J, leaving 13 bases between. CDR3 length equals 16 residues. This CDR3 reads CASSLSSQGRNQPQHF. CDR3 nucleotides: TGTGCCAGCAGTTTATCGTCACAGGGAAGGAATCAGCCCCAGCATTTT.

The V call is TRBV11-3, the J call TRBJ1-2, with 10 positions matching TRBD1. Trimming at V came to 5 bases and at J to 3 bases, leaving 6 bases not matched to a gene. Germline V lookup: CDR1 SGHNT, CDR2 YENEEA. The CDR3 length is 15 residues. The CDR3 reads CASSLGQGGDYGYTF. In DNA form, the CDR3 reads TGTGCCAGCAGCCTCGGACAGGGGGGGGACTATGGCTACACCTTC. The variable domain in full, with the rest retrieved from reference TRBV11-3 and TRBJ1-2, is EAGVVQSPRYKIIEKKQPVAFWCNPISGHNTLYWYLQNLGQGPELLIRYENEEAVDDSQLPKDRFSAERLKGVDSTLKIQPAELGDSAVYLCASSLGQGGDYGYTFGSGTRLTVV.

CDR3 sequence: CASSMGQSLGQPQHF. DNA for the CDR3: TGTGCCAGTAGTATGGGGCAGTCTCTGGGACAGCCCCAGCATTTT. The chain employs TRBV19 and TRBJ1-5; D is possibly TRBD1 (5 bases). Trimming removed 3 bases at V and 7 bases at J, with 16 bases between. The CDR3 extends over 15 amino acids. Germline lookup yields CDR1 LNHDA and CDR2 SQIVND (reference sequence).

V usage is TRBV10-3 and J usage is TRBJ2-3; possible D gene TRBD2, 5 bases. V lost 6 bases and J 0 bases, leaving 7 bases between the germline ends. This CDR3 comprises 13 residues. Germline CDR1 reads ENHRY; CDR2 reads SYGVKD. The chain's CDR3 is CAIRGGSTDTQYF. The CDR3 coding sequence is TGTGCCATCAGGGGCGGGAGCACAGATACGCAGTATTTT.

The chain has TRBV5-4 and TRBJ2-5; 8 positions agree with TRBD2. The germline V gene has CDR1 SGHNT and CDR2 YYREEE (reference sequence). This CDR3 comprises 14 residues. The V segment lost 4 bases and the J segment 4 bases; nucleotides outside the gene matches: 6. CDR3 sequence (DNA): TGTGCCAGCAGCGAACCGGGACTAGTAGAGACCCAGTACTTC. Translating it yields CASSEPGLVETQYF. Variable domain in full (rest from reference TRBV5-4 and TRBJ2-5): ETGVTQSPTHLIKTRGQQVTLRCSSQSGHNTVSWYQQALGQGPQFIFQYYREEENGRGNFPPRFSGLQFPNYSSELNVNALELDDSALYLCASSEPGLVETQYFGPGTRLLVL.

V usage is TRBV15 and J usage is TRBJ1-5, with D perhaps TRBD1 (6 bases). V shed 1 base and J shed 1 base, with 14 bases lying between them. Germline V gives CDR1 LNHNV, CDR2 YYDKDF (reference sequence). This CDR3 is built from 17 residues. CDR3 residues: CATSRGSGGASNQPQHF. CDR3 in DNA: TGTGCCACCAGCAGAGGGTCGGGGGGCGCGAGCAATCAGCCCCAGCATTTT.

This chain links TRBV20-1 with TRBJ1-2; unclear D gene. There are 11 residues in the CDR3. Trimming shortened V by 0 bases and J by 10 bases, and 9 bases separated the two germline ends. Germline CDR1 reads DFQATT; CDR2 reads SNEGSKA (reference sequence). Written as DNA, the CDR3 is TGCAGTGCTAGAGATCAAGGAGACTACACCTTC. Translating it yields CSARDQGDYTF.

The chain uses TRBV6-5 and TRBJ1-6; 8 bases line up with TRBD1. The CDR3 length is 15 residues. Trimming took 1 base from V and 11 from J; bases not matched to a gene: 7. Germline-derived CDR1 and CDR2 are MNHEY and SVGAGI. The CDR3 DNA follows: TGTGCCAGCAGTTACTATCAGGGGGCCACGGCACCCCTCCACTTT. It yields the protein CASSYYQGATAPLHF.

The table lists this clone with a count of one. The rearrangement links TRBV9 to TRBJ1-1, with D perhaps TRBD1 (5 bases). The CDR3 sequence is 16 residues long. Germline assignment: CDR1 SGDLS and CDR2 YYNGEE. Trimming cost V 4 bases and J 4 bases, with 20 bases left between them. The CDR3 spells CASSLTPGRATTEAFF. The CDR3, as DNA: TGTGCCAGCAGCCTCACTCCCGGCAGGGCGACCACTGAAGCTTTCTTT. Complete variable domain (other parts from reference TRBV9 and TRBJ1-1): DSGVTQTPKHLITATGQRVTLRCSPRSGDLSVYWYQQSLDQGLQFLIQYYNGEERAKGNILERFSAQQFPDLHSELNLSSLELGDSALYFCASSLTPGRATTEAFFGQGTRLTVV.

The chain employs TRBV4-1 and TRBJ2-1; no reliable D call. The CDR3 loop spans 15 amino acids. Trimming cost V 3 bases and J 0 bases, with 9 bases left between them. Germline V gene sequence: CDR1 MGHRA, CDR2 YSYEKL. The CDR3, as DNA: TGCGCCAGCAGCCAGTCTCTAGTCTCCTACAATGAGCAGTTCTTC. The encoded protein is CASSQSLVSYNEQFF.

The V call is TRBV7-9, the J call TRBJ1-2; no clear D. Germline loops: CDR1 SEHNR, CDR2 FQNEAQ (reference sequence). The CDR3 runs to 17 residues. V dropped 2 bases and J dropped 6 bases, with 22 bases sitting between them. The CDR3 region has the DNA TGTGCCAGCAGCTTATCCCCTCTGGAGGGAAGAGAGGATGGCTACACCTTC. Its translation: CASSLSPLEGREDGYTF.

This clone has just a few counts. The rearrangement joins TRBV7-3 to TRBJ2-2; D remains unclear. The CDR3 runs to 14 residues. CDR1 and CDR2 (germline): SGHTA, FQGTGA. Trimming removed 5 bases from V and 1 base from J, with 8 bases in between. The DNA for the CDR3 is TGTGCCAGCAGCCAAACTGAGAACACCGGGGAGCTGTTTTTT. Protein sequence: CASSQTENTGELFF.

This clone turned up a few times. The chain employs TRBV19 and TRBJ1-3; no clear D. CDR1 and CDR2 (germline): LNHDA, SQIVND (reference sequence). Trimming cost V 0 bases and J 7 bases, with 16 bases left between them. This CDR3 comprises 16 residues. CDR3 in amino acids: CASSIDHGRSTNTIYF. The CDR3 coding sequence is TGTGCCAGTAGTATAGATCATGGCCGATCGACTAACACCATATATTTT.

The V and J genes are TRBV19 and TRBJ1-2, with a tentative D call TRBD1 (5 bases). Between the trimmed V and J ends, which lost 4 bases and 2 bases, there was a span of 20 bases. The CDR3 loop spans 17 amino acids. In germline, CDR1 is LNHDA, CDR2 SQIVND (reference sequence). The CDR3 sequence: CASSTSIPAGRNYGYTF. The DNA for the CDR3 is TGTGCCAGTAGTACCTCAATTCCCGCGGGACGGAACTATGGCTACACCTTC.

The chain has TRBV6-5 and TRBJ2-5; D perhaps matches TRBD2 (6 bases). Germline CDR1 MNHEY, CDR2 SVGAGI. The CDR3 runs to 13 residues. Trimming stripped 6 bases from V and 5 bases from J, with 13 bases between. The CDR3 protein is CASSLTRRETQYF. CDR3 in DNA: TGTGCCAGCAGCCTGACTAGGAGGGAGACCCAGTACTTC.

This rearrangement joins TRBV11-3 to TRBJ2-1; D is possibly TRBD2 (7 bases). Trimming removed 6 bases from V and 8 bases from J, with 23 bases in between. This CDR3 has 16 amino acids. Germline assignment: CDR1 SGHNT and CDR2 YENEEA. CDR3 protein: CASSSPRGGQVDEQFF. CDR3 nucleotide sequence: TGTGCCAGCAGTTCCCCGAGGGGGGGGCAAGTCGATGAGCAGTTCTTC. The whole variable domain, remainder taken from reference TRBV11-3 and TRBJ2-1, is EAGVVQSPRYKIIEKKQPVAFWCNPISGHNTLYWYLQNLGQGPELLIRYENEEAVDDSQLPKDRFSAERLKGVDSTLKIQPAELGDSAVYLCASSSPRGGQVDEQFFGPGTRLTVL.

The chain carries TRBV7-8 and TRBJ2-4; D is uncertain. This CDR3 region has 13 residues. Germline V CDR1 and CDR2: SGHVS, FQNEAQ. V was cut by 8 bases and J by 0 bases, with 8 bases left in between. CDR3 amino acids: CASSVSAKNIQYF. The CDR3 DNA sequence: TGTGCCAGCTCTGTCTCAGCCAAAAACATTCAGTACTTC.

The chain carries TRBV11-3 and TRBJ2-7, with D unresolved. The length of the CDR3 is 13 residues. Between the trimmed V and J ends, which lost 5 bases and 5 bases, there was a span of 13 bases. CDR1 is SGHNT and CDR2 is YENEEA in the germline V gene. The CDR3 reads CASSPETGHEQYF. In DNA form, the CDR3 reads TGTGCCAGCAGCCCGGAGACGGGTCACGAGCAGTACTTC.

The gene calls are TRBV4-1 and TRBJ1-3, with no clear D. Germline V CDR1 and CDR2: MGHRA, YSYEKL. This CDR3 is 12 amino acids long. Trimming cost V 0 bases and J 11 bases, with 8 bases left between them. The CDR3 DNA reads as TGCGCCAGCAGCCAAGATCGGAGTTCCATATATTTT. This encodes CASSQDRSSIYF.

V and J are TRBV18 and TRBJ2-1; D is undetermined. Trimming shortened V by 3 bases and J by 3 bases, and 12 bases separated the two germline ends. This CDR3 comprises 15 residues. Per germline, CDR1 KGHSH and CDR2 LQKENI. The CDR3 sequence is CASSPLTVSYNEQFF. The DNA of the CDR3 is TGTGCCAGCTCACCGCTTACAGTAAGCTACAATGAGCAGTTCTTC.